The source of this TCR beta chain is a study of identical twins. This clonotype was seen a handful of times. TCRdb analysed the 5' RACE reads with MiXCR anew, one entry per CDR3 protein. This repertoire shows hundreds of thousands of distinct CDR3 sequences, 18% found once; its top ten account for over 10%. CDR3 size: 15 residues. From germline, CDR1 is DFQATT and CDR2 SNEGSKA (reference sequence). Trimming shortened V by 0 bases and J by 6 bases, and 18 bases separated the two germline ends. This same sample was also part of a study on T cells expressing NK-cell markers.

V is TRBV20-1 and J is TRBJ2-7; tentative D call: TRBD2 (6 bases). The material sequenced was PBMCs. This clonotype was obtained from a woman younger than 30 in good health. The CDR3 DNA is TGCAGTGCTAGAGATCAGACGGGACTCCAGTTCGAGCAGTACTTC. It is translated as CSARDQTGLQFEQYF.